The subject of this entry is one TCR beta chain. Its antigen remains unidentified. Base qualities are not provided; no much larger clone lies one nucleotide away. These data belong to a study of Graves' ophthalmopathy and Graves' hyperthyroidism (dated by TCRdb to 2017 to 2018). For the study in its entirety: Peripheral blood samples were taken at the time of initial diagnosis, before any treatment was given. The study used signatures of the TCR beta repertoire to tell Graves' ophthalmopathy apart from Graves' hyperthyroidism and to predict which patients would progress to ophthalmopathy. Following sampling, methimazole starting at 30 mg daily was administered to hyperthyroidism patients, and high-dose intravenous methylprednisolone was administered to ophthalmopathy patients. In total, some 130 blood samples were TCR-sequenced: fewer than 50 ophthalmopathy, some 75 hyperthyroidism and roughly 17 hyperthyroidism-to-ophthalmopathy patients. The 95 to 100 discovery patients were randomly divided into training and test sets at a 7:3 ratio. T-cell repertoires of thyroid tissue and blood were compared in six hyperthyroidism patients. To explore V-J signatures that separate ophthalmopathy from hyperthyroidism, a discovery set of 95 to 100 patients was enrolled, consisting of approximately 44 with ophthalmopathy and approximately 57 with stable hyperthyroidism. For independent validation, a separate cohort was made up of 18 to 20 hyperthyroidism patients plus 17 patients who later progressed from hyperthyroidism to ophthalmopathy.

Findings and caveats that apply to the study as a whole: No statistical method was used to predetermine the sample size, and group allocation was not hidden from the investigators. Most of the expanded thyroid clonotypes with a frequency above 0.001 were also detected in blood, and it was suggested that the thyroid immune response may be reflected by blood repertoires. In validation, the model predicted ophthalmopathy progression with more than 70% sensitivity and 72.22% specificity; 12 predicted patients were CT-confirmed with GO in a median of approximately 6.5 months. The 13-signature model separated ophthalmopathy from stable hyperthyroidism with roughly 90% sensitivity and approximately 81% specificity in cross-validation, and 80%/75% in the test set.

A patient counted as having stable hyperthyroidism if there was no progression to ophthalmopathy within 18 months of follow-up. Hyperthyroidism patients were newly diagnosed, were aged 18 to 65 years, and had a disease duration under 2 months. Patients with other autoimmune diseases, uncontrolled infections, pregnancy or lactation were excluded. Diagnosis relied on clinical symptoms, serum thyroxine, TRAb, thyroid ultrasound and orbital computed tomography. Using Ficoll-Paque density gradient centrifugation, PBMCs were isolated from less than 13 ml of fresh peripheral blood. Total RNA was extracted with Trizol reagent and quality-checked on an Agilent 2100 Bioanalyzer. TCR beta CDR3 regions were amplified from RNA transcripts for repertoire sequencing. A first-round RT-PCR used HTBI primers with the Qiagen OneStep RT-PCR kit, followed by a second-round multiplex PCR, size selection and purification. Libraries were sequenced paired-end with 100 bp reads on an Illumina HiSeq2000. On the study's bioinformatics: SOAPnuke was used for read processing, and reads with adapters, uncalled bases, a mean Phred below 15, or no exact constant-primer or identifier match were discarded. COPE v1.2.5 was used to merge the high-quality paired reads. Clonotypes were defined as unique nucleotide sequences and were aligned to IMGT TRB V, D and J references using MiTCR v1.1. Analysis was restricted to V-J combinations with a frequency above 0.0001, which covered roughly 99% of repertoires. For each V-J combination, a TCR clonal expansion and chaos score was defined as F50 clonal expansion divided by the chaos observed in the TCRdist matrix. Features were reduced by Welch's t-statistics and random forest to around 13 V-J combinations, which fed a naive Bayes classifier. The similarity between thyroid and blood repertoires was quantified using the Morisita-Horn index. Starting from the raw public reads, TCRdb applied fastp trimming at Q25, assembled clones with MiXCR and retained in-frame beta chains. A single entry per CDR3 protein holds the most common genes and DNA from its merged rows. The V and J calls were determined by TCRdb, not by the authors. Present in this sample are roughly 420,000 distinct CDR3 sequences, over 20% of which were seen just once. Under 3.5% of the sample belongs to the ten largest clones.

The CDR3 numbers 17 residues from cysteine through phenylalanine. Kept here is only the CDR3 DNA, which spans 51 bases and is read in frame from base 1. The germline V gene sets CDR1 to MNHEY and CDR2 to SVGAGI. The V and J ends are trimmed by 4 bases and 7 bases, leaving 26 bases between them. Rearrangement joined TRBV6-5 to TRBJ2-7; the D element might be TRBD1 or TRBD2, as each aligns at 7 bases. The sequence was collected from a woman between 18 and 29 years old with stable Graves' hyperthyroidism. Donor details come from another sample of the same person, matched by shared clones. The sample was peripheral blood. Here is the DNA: TGTGCCAGCAGTTTACTCGAGTCGGTGGGCAGGGGGGGGGAGCAGTACTTC. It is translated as CASSLLESVGRGGEQYF.